This T cell receptor beta chain derives from a study of PD-1 blockade in classical Hodgkin lymphoma. Whole-study context: Intravenous delivery of nivolumab at 3 mg/kg to patients occurred every 2 weeks.

V lost 5 bases to trimming and J lost 10 bases; unmatched junction nucleotides: 8. This CDR3 is built from 14 residues. Germline lookup yields CDR1 SEHNR and CDR2 FQNEAQ (reference sequence). Study-wide findings and caveats: Patients who began taking nivolumab under 1 year after ASCT were left out. Newly diagnosed patients reportedly trailed healthy donors in baseline TCR diversity.

All the patients suffered relapse after autologous stem cell transplantation, and brentuximab vedotin exposure differed. A word on this clone: Its antigen is still unknown.

Only in-frame clones appear in the TCRdb table, and some are missing; sequencing was by immunoSEQ multiplex PCR. The sample contains some 84,000 clones, about 89% of which appear only once. The gene calls are TRBV7-9 and TRBJ1-4; 9 bases map to TRBD1. The sequences come from peripheral blood mononuclear cells (PBMCs), collected at baseline. The sequence derives from a human donor with classical Hodgkin lymphoma. The CDR3 reads CASSQGTGFGKLFF. CDR3 DNA sequence: TGTGCCAGCAGCCAAGGGACAGGGTTCGGAAAACTGTTTTTT.